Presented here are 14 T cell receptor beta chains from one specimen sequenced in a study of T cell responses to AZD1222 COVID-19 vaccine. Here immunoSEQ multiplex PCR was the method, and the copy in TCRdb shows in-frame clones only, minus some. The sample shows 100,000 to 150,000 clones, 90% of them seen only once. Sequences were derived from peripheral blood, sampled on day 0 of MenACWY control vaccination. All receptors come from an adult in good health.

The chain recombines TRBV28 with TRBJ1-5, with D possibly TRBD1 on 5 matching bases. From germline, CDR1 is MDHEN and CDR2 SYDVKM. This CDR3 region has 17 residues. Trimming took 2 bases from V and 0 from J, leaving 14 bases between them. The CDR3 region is CASSLPGRSYSNQPQHF. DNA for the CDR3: TGTGCCAGCAGTTTACCAGGGAGGAGTTATAGCAATCAGCCCCAGCATTTT.

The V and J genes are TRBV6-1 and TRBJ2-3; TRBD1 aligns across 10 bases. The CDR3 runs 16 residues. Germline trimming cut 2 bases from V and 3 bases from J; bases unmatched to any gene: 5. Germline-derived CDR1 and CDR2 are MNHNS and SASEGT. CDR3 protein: CASSESGTGVTDTQYF. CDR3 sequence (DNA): TGTGCCAGCAGTGAATCCGGGACAGGGGTAACAGATACGCAGTATTTT.

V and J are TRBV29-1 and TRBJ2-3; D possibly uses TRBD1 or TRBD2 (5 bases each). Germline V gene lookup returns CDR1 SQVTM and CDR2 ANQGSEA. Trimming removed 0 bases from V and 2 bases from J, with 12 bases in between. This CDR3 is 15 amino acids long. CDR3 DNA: TGCAGCGTTGAAGATCGAAGAGGGACCACAGATACGCAGTATTTT. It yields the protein CSVEDRRGTTDTQYF.

CDR3 loop: CASGLDRTGNTGELFF. In DNA, the CDR3 is TGTGCTAGTGGTTTGGACCGGACAGGGAACACCGGGGAGCTGTTTTTT. V is TRBV12-5 and J is TRBJ2-2; TRBD1 matches at 7 bases. The trim removed 1 base at V and 1 base at J, leaving 3 bases unmatched. Germline lookup yields CDR1 LGHNT and CDR2 FRNRAP. The CDR3 length is 16 residues.

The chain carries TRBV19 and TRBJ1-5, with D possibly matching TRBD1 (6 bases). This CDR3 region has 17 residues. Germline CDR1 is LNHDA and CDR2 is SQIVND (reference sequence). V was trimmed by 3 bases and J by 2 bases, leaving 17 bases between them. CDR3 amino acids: CASSMGHTYQGNQPQHF. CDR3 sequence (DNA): TGTGCCAGTAGTATGGGACATACCTATCAAGGCAATCAGCCCCAGCATTTT.

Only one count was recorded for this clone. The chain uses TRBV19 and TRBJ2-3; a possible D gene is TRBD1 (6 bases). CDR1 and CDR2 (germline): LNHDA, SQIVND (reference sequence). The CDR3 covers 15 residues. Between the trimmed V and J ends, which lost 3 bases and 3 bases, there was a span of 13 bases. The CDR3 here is CASSIQGKGTDTQYF. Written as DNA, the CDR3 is TGTGCCAGTAGTATCCAGGGGAAAGGAACAGATACGCAGTATTTT.

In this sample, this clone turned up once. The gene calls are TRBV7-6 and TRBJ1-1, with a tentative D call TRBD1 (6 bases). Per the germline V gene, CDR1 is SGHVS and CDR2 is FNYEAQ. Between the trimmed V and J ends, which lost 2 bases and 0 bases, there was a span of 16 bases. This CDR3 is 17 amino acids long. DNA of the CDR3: TGTGCCAGCAGCTTAACCCTTACAGGGAGAATGAACACTGAAGCTTTCTTT. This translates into CASSLTLTGRMNTEAFF.

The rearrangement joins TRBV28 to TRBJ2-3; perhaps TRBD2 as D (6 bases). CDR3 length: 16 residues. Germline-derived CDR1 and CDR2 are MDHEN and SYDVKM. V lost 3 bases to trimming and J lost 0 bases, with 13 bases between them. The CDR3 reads CASSFSGGTSTDTQYF. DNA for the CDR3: TGTGCCAGCAGTTTTTCCGGAGGGACGAGCACAGATACGCAGTATTTT.

The CDR3 bases are TGTGCCAGCGGGGGGCCATTTCGCGCCGGGGAGCTGTTTTTT. Translation: CASGGPFRAGELFF. V is TRBV19 and J is TRBJ2-2; TRBD2 might be the D (7 bases). CDR1 is LNHDA and CDR2 is SQIVND in the germline V gene (reference sequence). V lost 9 bases to trimming and J lost 6 bases, with 17 bases between them. This CDR3 is 14 amino acids long. The full variable domain, its missing parts supplied by reference TRBV19 and TRBJ2-2, is DGGITQSPKYLFRKEGQNVTLSCEQNLNHDAMYWYRQDPGQGLRLIYYSQIVNDFQKGDIAEGYSVSREKKESFPLTVTSAQKNPTAFYLCASGGPFRAGELFFGEGSRLTVL.

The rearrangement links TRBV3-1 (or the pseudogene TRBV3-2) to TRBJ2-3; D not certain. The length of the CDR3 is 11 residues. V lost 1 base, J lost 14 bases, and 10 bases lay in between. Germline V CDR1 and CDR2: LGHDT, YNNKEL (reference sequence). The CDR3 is CASSQGQSPYF. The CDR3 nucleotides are TGTGCCAGCAGCCAAGGTCAGAGCCCGTATTTT.

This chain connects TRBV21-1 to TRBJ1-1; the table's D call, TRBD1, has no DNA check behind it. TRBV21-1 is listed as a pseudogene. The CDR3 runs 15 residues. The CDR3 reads CASSKEGNMNTEAFF. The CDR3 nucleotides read TGTGCCAGCAGCAAAGAGGGGAACATGAACACTGAAGCTTTCTTT.

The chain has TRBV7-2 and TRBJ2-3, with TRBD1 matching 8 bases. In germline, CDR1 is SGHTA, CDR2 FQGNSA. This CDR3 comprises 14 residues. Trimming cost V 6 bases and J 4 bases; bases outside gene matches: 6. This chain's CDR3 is CASRSDRASDTQYF. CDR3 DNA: TGTGCCAGCAGGTCGGACAGGGCCTCAGATACGCAGTATTTT. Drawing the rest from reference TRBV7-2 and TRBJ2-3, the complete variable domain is GAGVSQSPSNKVTEKGKDVELRCDPISGHTALYWYRQSLGQGLEFLIYFQGNSAPDKSGLPSDRFSAERTGGSVSTLTIQRTQQEDSAVYLCASRSDRASDTQYFGPGTRLTVL.

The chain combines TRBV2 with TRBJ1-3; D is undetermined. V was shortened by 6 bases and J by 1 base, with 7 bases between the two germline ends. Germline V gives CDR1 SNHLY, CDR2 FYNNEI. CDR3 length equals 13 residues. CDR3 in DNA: TGTGCCAGCAGGGATTTTTCTGGAAACACCATATATTTT. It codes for CASRDFSGNTIYF.

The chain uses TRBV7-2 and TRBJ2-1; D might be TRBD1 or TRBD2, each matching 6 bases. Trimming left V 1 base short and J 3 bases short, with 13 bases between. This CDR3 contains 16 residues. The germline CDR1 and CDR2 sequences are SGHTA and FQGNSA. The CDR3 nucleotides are TGTGCCAGCAGCTTAGGGGGGGCCATATACTACAATGAGCAGTTCTTC. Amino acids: CASSLGGAIYYNEQFF.